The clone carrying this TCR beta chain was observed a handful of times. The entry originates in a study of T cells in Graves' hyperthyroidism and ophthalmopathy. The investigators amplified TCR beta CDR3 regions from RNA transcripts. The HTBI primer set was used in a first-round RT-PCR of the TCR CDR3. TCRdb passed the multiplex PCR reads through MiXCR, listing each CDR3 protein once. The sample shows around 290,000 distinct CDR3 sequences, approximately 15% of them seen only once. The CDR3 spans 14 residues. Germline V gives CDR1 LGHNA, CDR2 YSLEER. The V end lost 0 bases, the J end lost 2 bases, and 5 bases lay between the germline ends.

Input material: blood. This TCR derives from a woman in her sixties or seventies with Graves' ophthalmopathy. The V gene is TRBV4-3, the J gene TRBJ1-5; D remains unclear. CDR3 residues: CASSQEIGNQPQHF. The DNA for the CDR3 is TGCGCCAGCAGCCAAGAGATTGGCAATCAGCCCCAGCATTTT.